This TCR beta chain was profiled in a study of cytomegalovirus exposure and HLA in healthy donors. Study-wide points: What was likely a sequencing artifact was a cluster of highly shared sequence variants.

PCR was performed using 60 Vbeta and 13 Jbeta primers. Using immunoSEQ multiplex PCR, the repertoire was profiled, and TCRdb retains in-frame clones only, with some absent. In the table there are roughly 130,000 clones, 80% of which are singletons. Trimming cost V 2 bases and J 0 bases; bases outside gene matches: 14. Looked up from germline, CDR1 is SGHRS and CDR2 is YFSETQ. The CDR3 totals 21 residues. A note on this clone: The antigen is undetermined.

The clonotype comes from a male donor in good health and CMV-seronegative. Material for sequencing was PBMCs. This chain links TRBV5-1 with TRBJ2-3; 14 bases line up with TRBD2. The CDR3: CASSLKPGLAGAAVSTDTQYF. The CDR3 region has the DNA TGCGCCAGCAGCTTAAAACCGGGACTAGCGGGGGCGGCAGTCAGCACAGATACGCAGTATTTT.